This TCR beta chain was captured by sequencing in a study of cytomegalovirus exposure and HLA in healthy donors. Overall study: Membership in the Caucasian-associated ancestry cluster was found for around four fifths of 350 to 450 genotyped donors.

The V end lost 2 bases, the J end lost 1 base, and 14 bases lay between the germline ends. Germline lookup yields CDR1 MNHEY and CDR2 SVGAGI. There are 16 residues in the CDR3. Study-wide results and caveats: Later analysis identified a missense DCLRE1C variant that was linked to TCR beta V- and J-gene trimming. Overall, around 160 TCR beta chains were annotated as cytomegalovirus-associated.

About this clone: Antigen: not known.

Primers included in the PCR were 60 Vbeta and 13 Jbeta primers. TCRdb's copy holds only in-frame clones and misses some; the assay was immunoSEQ multiplex PCR. The table includes fewer than 65,000 clones, 73% detected once. The receptor was isolated from a man between 50 and 59 years old in good health and CMV-seronegative. Sequencing was done on a sample of PBMCs. This chain joins TRBV6-5 and TRBJ1-1; D remains unclear. CDR3 bases: TGTGCCAGCAGTTACCGGGGTAGTATAGAGAACACTGAAGCTTTCTTT. Its protein is CASSYRGSIENTEAFF.